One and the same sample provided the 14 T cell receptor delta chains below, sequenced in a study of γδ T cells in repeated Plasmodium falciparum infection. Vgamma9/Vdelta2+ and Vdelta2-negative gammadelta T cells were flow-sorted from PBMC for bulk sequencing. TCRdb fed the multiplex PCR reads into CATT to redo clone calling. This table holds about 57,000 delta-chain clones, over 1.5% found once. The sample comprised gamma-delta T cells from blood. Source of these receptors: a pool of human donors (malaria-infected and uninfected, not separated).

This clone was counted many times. DNA of the CDR3: TGTGCTCTTGGGGAAAGGGGGGATGGAACCGGCGATAAACTCATCTTT. Amino acid sequence: CALGERGDGTGDKLIF. This chain uses TRDV1 with TRDJ1; 7 nucleotides align to TRDD3. Germline V lookup: CDR1 TSWWSYY, CDR2 QGS. The CDR3 extends over 16 amino acids. Trimming took 2 bases from V and 4 from J; bases not matched to a gene: 10.

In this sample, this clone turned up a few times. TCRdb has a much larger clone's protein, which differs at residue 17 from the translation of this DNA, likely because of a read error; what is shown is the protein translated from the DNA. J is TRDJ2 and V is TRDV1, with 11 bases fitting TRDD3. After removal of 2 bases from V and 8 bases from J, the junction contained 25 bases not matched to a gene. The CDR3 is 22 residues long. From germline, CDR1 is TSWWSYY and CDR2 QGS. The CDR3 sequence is CALGEIFPYWGISARAAAQLFF. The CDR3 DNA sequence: TGTGCTCTTGGGGAAATCTTCCCGTACTGGGGGATATCGGCTCGAGCCGCGGCACAACTCTTCTTT.

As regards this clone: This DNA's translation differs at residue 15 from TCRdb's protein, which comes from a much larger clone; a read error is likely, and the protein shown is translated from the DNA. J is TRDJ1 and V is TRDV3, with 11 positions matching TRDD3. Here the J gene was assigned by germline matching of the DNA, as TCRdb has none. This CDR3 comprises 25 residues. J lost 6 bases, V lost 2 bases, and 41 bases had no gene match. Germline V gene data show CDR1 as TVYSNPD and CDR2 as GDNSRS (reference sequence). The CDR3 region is CAFADLSSPRWGIRSIYGSTYKLIF. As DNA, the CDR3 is TGTGCCTTTGCCGACCTTTCGTCCCCCCGATGGGGGATACGGTCGATCTACGGATCTACCTATAAACTCATCTTT.

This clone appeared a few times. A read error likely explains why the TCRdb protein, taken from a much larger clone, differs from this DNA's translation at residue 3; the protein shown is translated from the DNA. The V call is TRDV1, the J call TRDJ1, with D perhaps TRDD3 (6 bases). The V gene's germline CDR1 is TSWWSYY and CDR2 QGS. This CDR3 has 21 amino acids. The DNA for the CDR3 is TGTGCTCCTGGGGAACGAGAGCGCCTACATTCGAACGGGGGGGAACTGCCCGGACTCATCTTT. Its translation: CAPGERERLHSNGGELPGLIF.

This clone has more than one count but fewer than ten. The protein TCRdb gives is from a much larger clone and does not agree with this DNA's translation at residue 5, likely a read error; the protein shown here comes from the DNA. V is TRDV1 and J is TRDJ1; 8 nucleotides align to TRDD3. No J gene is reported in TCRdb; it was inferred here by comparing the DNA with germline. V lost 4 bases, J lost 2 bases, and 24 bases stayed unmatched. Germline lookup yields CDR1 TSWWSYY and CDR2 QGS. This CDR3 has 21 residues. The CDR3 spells CALGGTTHWGYPALGTDKLIF. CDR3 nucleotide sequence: TGTGCTCTTGGGGGTACGACTCATTGGGGATACCCAGCTTTAGGGACCGATAAACTCATCTTT.

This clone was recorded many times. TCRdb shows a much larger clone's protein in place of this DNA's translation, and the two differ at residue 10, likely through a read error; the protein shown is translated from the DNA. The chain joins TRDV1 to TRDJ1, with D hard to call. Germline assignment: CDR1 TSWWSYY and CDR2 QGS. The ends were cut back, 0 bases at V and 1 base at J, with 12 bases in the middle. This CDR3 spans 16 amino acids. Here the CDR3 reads CALGELPPPCTDKLIF. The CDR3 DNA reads TGTGCTCTTGGGGAACTGCCCCCACCGTGCACCGATAAACTCATCTTT.

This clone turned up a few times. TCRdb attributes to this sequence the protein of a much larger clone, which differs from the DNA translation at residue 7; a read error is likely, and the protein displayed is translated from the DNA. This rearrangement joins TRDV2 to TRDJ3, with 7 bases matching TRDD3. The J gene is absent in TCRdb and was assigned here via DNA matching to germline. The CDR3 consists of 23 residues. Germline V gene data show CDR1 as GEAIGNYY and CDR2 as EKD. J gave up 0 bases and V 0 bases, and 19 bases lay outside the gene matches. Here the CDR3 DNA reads TGTGCCTGTGACACCAAAAGTGGGGGAGCCCTTGTCCTCAGCTCCTGGGACACCCGACAGATGTTTTTC. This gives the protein CACDTKSGGALVLSSWDTRQMFF.

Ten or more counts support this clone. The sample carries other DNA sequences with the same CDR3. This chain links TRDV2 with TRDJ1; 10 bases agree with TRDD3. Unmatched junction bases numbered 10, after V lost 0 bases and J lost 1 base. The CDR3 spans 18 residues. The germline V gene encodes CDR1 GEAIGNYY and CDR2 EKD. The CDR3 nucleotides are TGTGCCTGTGACACCTCTACTGGGGGATTCGAGGGCACCGATAAACTCATCTTT. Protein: CACDTSTGGFEGTDKLIF.

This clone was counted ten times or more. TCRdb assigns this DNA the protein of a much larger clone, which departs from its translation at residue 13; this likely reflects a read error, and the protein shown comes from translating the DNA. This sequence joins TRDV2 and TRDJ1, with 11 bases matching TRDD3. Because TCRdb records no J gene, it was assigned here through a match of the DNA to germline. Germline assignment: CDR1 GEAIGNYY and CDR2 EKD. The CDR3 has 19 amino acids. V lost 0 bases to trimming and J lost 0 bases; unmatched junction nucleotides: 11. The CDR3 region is CACDTGMGDTDSHTDKLIF. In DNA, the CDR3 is TGTGCCTGTGACACCGGGATGGGGGATACGGATTCGCACACCGATAAACTCATCTTT.

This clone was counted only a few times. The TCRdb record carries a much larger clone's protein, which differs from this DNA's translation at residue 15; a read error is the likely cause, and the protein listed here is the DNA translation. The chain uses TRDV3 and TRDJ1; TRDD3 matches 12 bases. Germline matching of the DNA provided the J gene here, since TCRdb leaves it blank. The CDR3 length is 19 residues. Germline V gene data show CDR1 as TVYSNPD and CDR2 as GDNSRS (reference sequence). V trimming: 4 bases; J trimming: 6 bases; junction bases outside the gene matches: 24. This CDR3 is CASTAILRGSGGYGNKLIF. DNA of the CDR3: TGTGCCTCCACGGCCATTCTTCGCGGGTCTGGGGGATACGGCAATAAACTCATCTTT. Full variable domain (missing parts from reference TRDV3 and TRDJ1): CDKVTQSSPDQTVASGSEVVLLCTYDTVYSNPDLFWYRIRPDYSFQFVFYGDNSRSEGADFTQGRFSVKHILTQKAFHLVISPVRTEDSATYYCASTAILRGSGGYGNKLIFGKGTRVTVEP.

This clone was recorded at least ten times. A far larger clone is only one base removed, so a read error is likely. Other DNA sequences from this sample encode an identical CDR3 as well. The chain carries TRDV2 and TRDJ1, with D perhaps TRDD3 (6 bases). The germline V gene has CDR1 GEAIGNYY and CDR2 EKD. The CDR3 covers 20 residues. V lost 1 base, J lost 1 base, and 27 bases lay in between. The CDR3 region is CACDTLRVLGGPVITDKLIF. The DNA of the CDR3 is TGTGCCTGTGACACTCTTAGAGTACTGGGTGGGCCGGTTATCACCGATAAACTCATCTTT.

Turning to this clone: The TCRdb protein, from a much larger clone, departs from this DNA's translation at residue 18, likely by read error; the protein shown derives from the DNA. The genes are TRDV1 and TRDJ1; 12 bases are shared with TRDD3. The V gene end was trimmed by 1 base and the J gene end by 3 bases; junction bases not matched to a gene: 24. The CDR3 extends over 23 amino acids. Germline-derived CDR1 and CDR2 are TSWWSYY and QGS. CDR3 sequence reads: CALGEQSYGGTGGYRRNADKLIF. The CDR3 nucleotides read TGTGCTCTTGGGGAACAGTCCTATGGAGGTACTGGGGGATACCGTCGGAACGCCGATAAACTCATCTTT.

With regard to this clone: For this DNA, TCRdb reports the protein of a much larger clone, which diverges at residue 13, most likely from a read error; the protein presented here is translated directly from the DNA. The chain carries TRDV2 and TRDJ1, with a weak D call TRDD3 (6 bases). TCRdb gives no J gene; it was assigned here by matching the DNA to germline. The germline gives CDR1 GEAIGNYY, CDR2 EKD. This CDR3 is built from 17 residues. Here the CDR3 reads CACGLLGLSEDTGKLIF. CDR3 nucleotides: TGTGCCTGTGGATTACTGGGCCTGTCGGAGGACACCGGTAAACTCATCTTT.

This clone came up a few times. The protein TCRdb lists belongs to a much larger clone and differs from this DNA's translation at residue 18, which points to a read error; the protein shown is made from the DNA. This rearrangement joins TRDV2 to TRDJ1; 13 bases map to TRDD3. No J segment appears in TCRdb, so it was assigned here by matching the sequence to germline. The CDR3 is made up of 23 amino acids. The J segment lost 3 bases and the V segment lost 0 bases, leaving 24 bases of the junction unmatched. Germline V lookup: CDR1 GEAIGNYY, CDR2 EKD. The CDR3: CACDTEFSKLGDTRQTYPDKLIF. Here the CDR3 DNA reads TGTGCCTGTGACACCGAGTTCTCCAAACTGGGGGATACGCGCCAAACGTACCCCGATAAACTCATCTTT.